The 30 T cell receptor beta chains presented below share a single source sample, sequenced in a study of shared T cell receptors in the human thymus. Only in-frame clones appear in the TCRdb table, and some are missing; sequencing was by immunoSEQ multiplex PCR. The sample has 640,000 or so clones; more than 75% are singletons. The same data also went into a second study, on human thymus T cells.

Sample: thymocytes. These receptors were obtained from a boy under three years old with a congenital heart defect.

This sequence joins TRBV27 and TRBJ2-5; D possibly corresponds to TRBD2 (6 bases). The V end was cut by 3 bases, the J end by 3 bases, with 14 bases between. CDR1 and CDR2 from the germline V gene are MNHEY and SMNVEV (reference sequence). The CDR3 has 15 amino acids. CDR3 amino acids: CASSFCGAREETQYF. Written as DNA, the CDR3 is TGTGCCAGCAGTTTTTGCGGGGCTCGGGAAGAGACCCAGTACTTC.

This rearrangement joins TRBV28 to TRBJ1-4; TRBD1 matches 9 bases. The CDR3 has 18 amino acids. The V gene end was trimmed by 4 bases and the J gene end by 6 bases; junction bases not matched to a gene: 15. CDR1 and CDR2 (germline): MDHEN, SYDVKM. The CDR3 spells CASSSPGRGTGTHEKLFF. The CDR3 DNA reads TGTGCCAGCAGTTCACCCGGGCGGGGGACAGGGACCCATGAAAAACTGTTTTTT.

This clone was counted a few times. In DNA, the CDR3 is TGCGCCAGCAGCGCGGGACTAGCGGCAACCTACGAGCAGTACTTC. It encodes CASSAGLAATYEQYF. This chain links TRBV5-1 with TRBJ2-7; 11 bases are shared with TRBD2. CDR3 size: 15 residues. Unmatched junction bases numbered 5, after V lost 4 bases and J lost 2 bases. In germline, CDR1 is SGHRS, CDR2 YFSETQ.

The chain uses TRBV18 and TRBJ1-2, with TRBD1 matching over 9 bases. Germline V lookup: CDR1 KGHSH, CDR2 LQKENI. The CDR3 length is 15 residues. V was pared by 2 bases and J by 8 bases, with 9 bases of the junction left unmatched. CDR3 sequence (DNA): TGTGCCAGCTCACCAACGGACAGGGGCAGTCCCGGCTACACCTTC. It is translated as CASSPTDRGSPGYTF.

The sample holds one count of this clone. This chain links TRBV7-3 with TRBJ2-1; 7 nucleotides agree with TRBD2. The CDR3 contains 13 residues. V lost 4 bases, J lost 3 bases, and 0 bases stayed unmatched. Germline V gene data show CDR1 as SGHTA and CDR2 as FQGTGA. The CDR3, as DNA: TGTGCCAGCAGCTGGGACTACTACAATGAGCAGTTCTTC. Its protein is CASSWDYYNEQFF.

The chain joins TRBV28 to TRBJ2-4; 11 bases are shared with TRBD1. J lost 8 bases, V lost 5 bases, and 17 bases had no gene match. The CDR3 loop spans 18 amino acids. The germline V gene has CDR1 MDHEN and CDR2 SYDVKM. CDR3 sequence: CASSEPDRGQRDGDIQYF. The CDR3 DNA reads as TGTGCCAGCAGTGAACCGGACAGGGGGCAGAGGGATGGCGACATTCAGTACTTC.

The chain joins TRBV7-7 to TRBJ2-1; perhaps TRBD1 as D (6 bases). Trimming removed 1 base at V and 9 bases at J, with 16 bases between. The CDR3 runs 15 residues. Per the germline V gene, CDR1 is SSHAT and CDR2 is FNYEAQ (reference sequence). As DNA, the CDR3 is TGTGCCAGCAGCTTAGGACAGGACAAAGGTGGTGAGCAGTTCTTC. Translated, it gives CASSLGQDKGGEQFF. The full variable domain, in which reference TRBV7-7 and TRBJ2-1 provide the parts outside the CDR3, is GAGVSQSPRYKVTKRGQDVTLRCDPISSHATLYWYQQALGQGPEFLTYFNYEAQPDKSGLPSDRFSAERPEGSISTLTIQRTEQRDSAMYRCASSLGQDKGGEQFFGPGTRLTVL.

The chain employs TRBV4-3 and TRBJ2-7; the match to TRBD2 covers 9 bases. Germline trimming cut 0 bases from V and 6 bases from J; bases unmatched to any gene: 15. CDR1 and CDR2 (germline): LGHNA, YSLEER. The CDR3 loop spans 18 amino acids. CDR3 sequence reads: CASSQDRLGGVAGVEQYF. The CDR3, as DNA: TGCGCCAGCAGCCAAGATAGGCTGGGAGGGGTAGCGGGAGTCGAGCAGTACTTC.

The genes are TRBV13 and TRBJ1-2; D is undetermined. Per the germline V gene, CDR1 is PRHDT and CDR2 is FYEKMQ (reference sequence). V was pared by 0 bases and J by 9 bases, with 14 bases between. There are 14 residues in the CDR3. Here the CDR3 DNA reads TGTGCCAGCAGCTTAGGCCTGGCAGGTAGGAGCTACACCTTC. Its translation is CASSLGLAGRSYTF.

The genes are TRBV23-1 and TRBJ2-5; D is unresolved. TRBV23-1 counts as an open reading frame of uncertain function. Trimming cost V 2 bases and J 3 bases, with 10 bases left between them. This CDR3 is built from 14 residues. This CDR3 reads CASSQSCGEETQYF. The CDR3 DNA is TGCGCCAGCAGTCAAAGCTGCGGTGAAGAGACCCAGTACTTC.

The chain employs TRBV2 and TRBJ1-5, with a tentative D call TRBD1 (5 bases). The CDR3 extends over 16 amino acids. CDR1 and CDR2 (germline): SNHLY, FYNNEI. Trimming removed 6 bases from V and 1 base from J, with 16 bases in between. CDR3 residues: CASRADSGESNQPQHF. For the CDR3, the DNA is TGTGCCAGCAGGGCCGACAGTGGCGAGAGCAATCAGCCCCAGCATTTT.

The V gene is TRBV13, the J gene TRBJ2-1; the D gene is possibly TRBD2 (7 bases). CDR1 PRHDT and CDR2 FYEKMQ come from the germline V gene (reference sequence). The CDR3 sequence is 17 residues long. V was shortened by 5 bases and J by 1 base, with 18 bases between the two germline ends. DNA of the CDR3: TGTGCCAGCAGCGCCGGGGGGCGCCGAATTTCCTACAATGAGCAGTTCTTC. It encodes CASSAGGRRISYNEQFF.

The chain has TRBV29-1 and TRBJ2-5; TRBD1 aligns across 8 bases. V was pared by 5 bases and J by 5 bases, with 7 bases of the junction left unmatched. Germline V gives CDR1 SQVTM, CDR2 ANQGSEA. The CDR3 runs 13 residues. The CDR3 region is CSVLGQGEETQYF. The CDR3 region has the DNA TGCAGCGTTCTAGGACAGGGAGAGGAGACCCAGTACTTC.

This rearrangement joins TRBV6-1 to TRBJ2-1; TRBD2 matches 10 bases. This CDR3 is 17 amino acids long. Trimming removed 4 bases from V and 0 bases from J; junction bases left unmatched: 6. Germline V gene data show CDR1 as MNHNS and CDR2 as SASEGT. CDR3 bases: TGTGCCAGCAGTGGTAGCGGGAGGCCGAGCTCCTACAATGAGCAGTTCTTC. Translating gives CASSGSGRPSSYNEQFF.

The chain recombines TRBV2 with TRBJ1-1; D may be TRBD1 (5 bases). Germline CDR1 is SNHLY and CDR2 is FYNNEI. Trimming left V 8 bases short and J 1 base short, with 20 bases between. The CDR3 has 16 residues. This CDR3 reads CASCGGTIFGNTEAFF. In nucleotides, the CDR3 is TGTGCCAGCTGTGGGGGGACTATTTTTGGGAACACTGAAGCTTTCTTT.

The chain carries TRBV5-4 and TRBJ2-7, with D maybe TRBD1 (6 bases). CDR1 is SGHNT, CDR2 YYREEE, per germline (reference sequence). The length of the CDR3 is 18 residues. The V and J ends lost 4 bases and 1 base respectively, with 24 bases between them. The CDR3, as DNA: TGTGCCAGCAGCGCGCCCCGGTTGGGGGCCACCCCATCCTACGAGCAGTACTTC. This gives the protein CASSAPRLGATPSYEQYF.

This clone was observed a few times. CDR3 nucleotide sequence: TGTGCCAGCAGTCCGGGACTCAATGAAAAACTGTTTTTT. It specifies CASSPGLNEKLFF. The rearrangement links TRBV6-4 to TRBJ1-4, with TRBD1 as a possible D gene (5 bases). The CDR3 totals 13 residues. Trimming left V 5 bases short and J 5 bases short, with 9 bases between. CDR1 and CDR2 from the germline V gene are MRHNA and SNTAGT.

The rearrangement uses TRBV5-1 and TRBJ1-4; TRBD1 matches 8 bases. The germline V gene has CDR1 SGHRS and CDR2 YFSETQ. This CDR3 contains 13 residues. With 8 bases clipped from V and 4 bases from J, the junction kept 4 bases outside the gene matches. CDR3 nucleotides: TGCGCCAGTGGACAGGGTGATAATGAAAAACTGTTTTTT. Protein product: CASGQGDNEKLFF.

The chain has TRBV6-5 and TRBJ2-5; possible D gene TRBD2, 6 bases. Germline CDR1 MNHEY, CDR2 SVGAGI. The CDR3 covers 14 residues. Trimming took off 2 bases at V and 4 bases at J, with 11 bases between the two ends. This chain's CDR3 is CASSYKASVETQYF. The CDR3, as DNA: TGTGCCAGCAGTTACAAGGCTAGCGTAGAGACCCAGTACTTC.

The J gene is TRBJ1-5, the V gene TRBV27; D perhaps matches TRBD1 (6 bases). The germline V gene has CDR1 MNHEY and CDR2 SMNVEV (reference sequence). CDR3 length: 13 residues. V was pared by 5 bases and J by 5 bases, with 10 bases between. CDR3 coding DNA: TGTGCCAGCAGTGCCGGGGGGCATCAGCCCCAGCATTTT. Its translation: CASSAGGHQPQHF.

The chain couples TRBV28 to TRBJ1-5, with D possibly TRBD1 on 5 matching bases. The CDR3 contains 15 residues. From germline, CDR1 is MDHEN and CDR2 SYDVKM. Trimming left V 5 bases short and J 0 bases short, with 11 bases between. The CDR3 loop reads CASSTRQNSNQPQHF. DNA of the CDR3: TGTGCCAGCAGTACGCGACAGAATAGCAATCAGCCCCAGCATTTT.

The genes are TRBV29-1 and TRBJ1-1; the D gene is possibly TRBD1 (6 bases). CDR1 SQVTM and CDR2 ANQGSEA come from the germline V gene. Trimming pared 7 bases from V and 4 bases from J, leaving 13 bases between. The CDR3 is 12 residues long. The CDR3 region is CSGQVGGTEAFF. The CDR3 DNA reads TGCAGCGGACAGGTAGGGGGCACTGAAGCTTTCTTT. The complete variable domain, with remaining parts taken from reference TRBV29-1 and TRBJ1-1, reads SAVISQKPSRDICQRGTSLTIQCQVDSQVTMMFWYRQQPGQSLTLIATANQGSEATYESGFVIDKFPISRPNLTFSTLTVSNMSPEDSSIYLCSGQVGGTEAFFGQGTRLTVV.

The V and J genes are TRBV2 and TRBJ2-7, with D perhaps TRBD2 (5 bases). CDR1 SNHLY and CDR2 FYNNEI come from the germline V gene. The CDR3 covers 12 residues. V was clipped by 8 bases and J by 3 bases, with 11 bases between them. CDR3 in DNA: TGTGCCAGCGCGATGCGGGTCTACGAGCAGTACTTC. Protein: CASAMRVYEQYF.

J is TRBJ1-3 and V is TRBV21-1; the table gives TRBD1 as D, unverified against the DNA. TRBV21-1 is given as a pseudogene. The CDR3 contains 13 residues. CDR3 protein: CARRQAAGNTIYF. CDR3 bases: TGTGCCAGACGACAGGCCGCTGGGAACACCATATATTTT.

The chain has TRBV28 and TRBJ1-5; no clear D gene. The germline CDR1 and CDR2 sequences are MDHEN and SYDVKM. V dropped 3 bases and J dropped 3 bases, with 12 bases sitting between them. This CDR3 is 15 amino acids long. The chain's CDR3 is CASSFPNDTNQPQHF. The CDR3 region has the DNA TGTGCCAGCAGTTTCCCCAACGACACCAATCAGCCCCAGCATTTT.

The CDR3 bases are TGTGCCAGCCAACGTAGGACAGGGAATCAGCCCCAGCATTTT. It is translated as CASQRRTGNQPQHF. This chain uses TRBV28 with TRBJ1-5, with 8 positions matching TRBD1. Germline-derived CDR1 and CDR2 are MDHEN and SYDVKM. The CDR3 contains 14 residues. The junction had 7 bases not matched to a gene; V was cut back by 8 bases and J by 4 bases. Full variable domain (rest looked up from reference TRBV28 and TRBJ1-5): DVKVTQSSRYLVKRTGEKVFLECVQDMDHENMFWYRQDPGLGLRLIYFSYDVKMKEKGDIPEGYSVSREKKERFSLILESASTNQTSMYLCASQRRTGNQPQHFGDGTRLSIL.

The chain has TRBV6-5 and TRBJ2-2; 7 bases are shared with TRBD2. The ends lost 2 bases at V and 4 bases at J; junction bases unmatched: 4. CDR1 is MNHEY, CDR2 SVGAGI, per germline. This CDR3 is built from 15 residues. CDR3 coding DNA: TGTGCCAGCAGTTACGGGGGGGACGGCACCGGGGAGCTGTTTTTT. Its protein is CASSYGGDGTGELFF.

J is TRBJ1-1 and V is TRBV19, with a tentative D call TRBD1 (5 bases). Germline V gene sequence: CDR1 LNHDA, CDR2 SQIVND (reference sequence). The V end was cut by 5 bases, the J end by 5 bases, with 12 bases between. The CDR3 contains 13 residues. This CDR3 reads CASSSQGWTEAFF. CDR3 nucleotides: TGTGCCAGTAGTTCCCAGGGCTGGACTGAAGCTTTCTTT.

The rearrangement links TRBV6-1 to TRBJ2-7; D is uncertain. Per germline, CDR1 MNHNS and CDR2 SASEGT. This CDR3 contains 15 residues. Trimming took 4 bases from V and 0 from J, leaving 13 bases between them. The CDR3 spells CASSGVRKTSYEQYF. CDR3 nucleotide sequence: TGTGCCAGCAGTGGAGTCAGGAAAACCTCCTACGAGCAGTACTTC.

The chain joins TRBV30 to TRBJ1-3, with D uncertain. The germline V gene encodes CDR1 GTSNPN and CDR2 SVGIG (reference sequence). The CDR3 covers 15 residues. V lost 1 base and J 0 bases, leaving 10 bases between the germline ends. This CDR3 is CAWSACTASGNTIYF. The CDR3 DNA follows: TGTGCCTGGAGTGCGTGTACAGCCTCTGGAAACACCATATATTTT.